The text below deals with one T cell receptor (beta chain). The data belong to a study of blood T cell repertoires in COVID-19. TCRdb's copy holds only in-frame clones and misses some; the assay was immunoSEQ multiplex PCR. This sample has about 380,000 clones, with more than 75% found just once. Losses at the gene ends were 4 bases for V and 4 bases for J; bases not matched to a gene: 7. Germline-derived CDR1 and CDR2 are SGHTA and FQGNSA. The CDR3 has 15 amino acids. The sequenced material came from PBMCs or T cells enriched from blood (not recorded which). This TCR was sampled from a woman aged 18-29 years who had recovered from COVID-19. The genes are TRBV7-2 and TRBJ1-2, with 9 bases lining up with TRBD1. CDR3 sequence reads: CASSSGQGRSYGYTF. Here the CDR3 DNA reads TGTGCCAGCAGCTCAGGACAGGGGCGATCCTATGGCTACACCTTC.